These 12 T cell receptor beta chains originate from one sample sequenced in a study of blood T cell repertoires in COVID-19. Produced via immunoSEQ multiplex PCR; TCRdb's table is partial and in-frame only. The sample gives 160,000 or so clones, approximately 77% of which show up once; over 15% is in the top ten. Sequenced material: PBMCs or T cells enriched from blood (not recorded which). The source of these receptors is a man between 60 and 75 years old who had recovered from COVID-19.

CDR3 in amino acids: CASSQETQYF. In nucleotides, the CDR3 is TGTGCCAGCAGTCAGGAGACCCAGTACTTC. The chain has TRBV2 and TRBJ2-5; D not certain. The germline CDR1 and CDR2 sequences are SNHLY and FYNNEI. Trimming pared 5 bases from V and 5 bases from J, leaving 3 bases between. The CDR3 consists of 10 residues. Full variable domain (remainder filled in from reference TRBV2 and TRBJ2-5): EPEVTQTPSHQVTQMGQEVILRCVPISNHLYFYWYRQILGQKVEFLVSFYNNEISEKSEIFDDQFSVERPDGSNFTLKIRSTKLEDSAMYFCASSQETQYFGPGTRLLVL.

The count of this clone is one. The V gene is TRBV14, the J gene TRBJ1-5; D possibly corresponds to TRBD1 (5 bases). The germline V and J ends were trimmed by 2 bases and 7 bases, with 6 bases remaining between them. Germline CDR1 and CDR2: SGHDN and FVKESK. CDR3 length: 12 residues. Written as DNA, the CDR3 is TGTGCCAGCAGCCAATGGGGCCAGCCCCAGCATTTT. This gives the protein CASSQWGQPQHF.

The V call is TRBV5-1, the J call TRBJ1-6, with 9 bases identical to TRBD1. CDR1 and CDR2 (germline): SGHRS, YFSETQ. The CDR3 runs to 17 residues. V dropped 5 bases and J dropped 8; count of bases not matched to a gene: 14. CDR3 DNA: TGCGCCAGCAGTTTTACCACCCGGGGACAGGGTTATTCACCCCTCCACTTT. As protein: CASSFTTRGQGYSPLHF. Together with reference TRBV5-1 and TRBJ1-6, the CDR3 gives the full variable domain: KAGVTQTPRYLIKTRGQQVTLSCSPISGHRSVSWYQQTPGQGLQFLFEYFSETQRNKGNFPGRFSGRQFSNSRSEMNVSTLELGDSALYLCASSFTTRGQGYSPLHFGNGTRLTVT.

This chain joins TRBV5-6 and TRBJ2-5; D may be TRBD1 (6 bases). CDR1 SGHDT and CDR2 YYEEEE come from the germline V gene. Between the trimmed V and J ends, which lost 2 bases and 7 bases, there was a span of 15 bases. CDR3 length: 14 residues. As DNA, the CDR3 is TGTGCCAGCAGCTTCCCACTAGGGGGAGTGACCCAGTACTTC. This encodes CASSFPLGGVTQYF.

This chain connects TRBV18 to TRBJ2-7; D call uncertain. V was trimmed by 5 bases and J by 5 bases, leaving 7 bases between them. Germline V gene data show CDR1 as KGHSH and CDR2 as LQKENI. This CDR3 comprises 11 residues. This CDR3 reads CASSSSHEQYF. The CDR3 DNA is TGTGCCAGCTCATCTTCCCACGAGCAGTACTTC.

This chain links TRBV29-1 with TRBJ1-1; D remains unclear. The CDR3 spans 13 residues. The ends were cut back, 1 base at V and 5 bases at J, with 11 bases in the middle. The germline V gene encodes CDR1 SQVTM and CDR2 ANQGSEA. The CDR3 is CSVEVGRGTEAFF. The DNA of the CDR3 is TGCAGCGTTGAAGTAGGGAGAGGGACTGAAGCTTTCTTT.

The rearrangement uses TRBV19 and TRBJ1-6, with TRBD1 matching 8 bases. The J segment lost 7 bases and the V segment lost 9 bases, leaving 11 bases of the junction unmatched. Germline-derived CDR1 and CDR2 are LNHDA and SQIVND (reference sequence). This CDR3 region has 15 residues. The CDR3, as DNA: TGTGCCAGCCGCCCAGTGGACAGGGCGAATTCACCCCTCCACTTT. It is translated as CASRPVDRANSPLHF.

The chain links TRBV7-2 to TRBJ2-1; tentatively, D is TRBD1 (5 bases). Per germline, CDR1 SGHTA and CDR2 FQGNSA. This CDR3 is built from 14 residues. Trimming cost V 3 bases and J 5 bases, with 11 bases left between them. CDR3 DNA sequence: TGTGCCAGCAGCTTCGTGACAGACCACAATGAGCAGTTCTTC. It encodes CASSFVTDHNEQFF. The whole variable domain, remainder taken from reference TRBV7-2 and TRBJ2-1, is GAGVSQSPSNKVTEKGKDVELRCDPISGHTALYWYRQSLGQGLEFLIYFQGNSAPDKSGLPSDRFSAERTGGSVSTLTIQRTQQEDSAVYLCASSFVTDHNEQFFGPGTRLTVL.

The chain links TRBV7-3 to TRBJ1-1; 7 positions agree with TRBD1. This CDR3 has 13 amino acids. With V trimmed by 3 bases and J by 11 bases, 9 bases remained unmatched. CDR1 is SGHTA, CDR2 FQGTGA, per germline. CDR3 protein: CASSLTGRSPAFF. As DNA, the CDR3 is TGTGCCAGCAGCTTGACAGGGCGGTCTCCCGCTTTCTTT. The full variable domain, rest sourced from reference TRBV7-3 and TRBJ1-1, is GAGVSQTPSNKVTEKGKYVELRCDPISGHTALYWYRQSLGQGPEFLIYFQGTGAADDSGLPNDRFFAVRPEGSVSTLKIQRTERGDSAVYLCASSLTGRSPAFFGQGTRLTVV.

The rearrangement links TRBV7-2 to TRBJ2-5; 9 nucleotides line up with TRBD2. CDR1 and CDR2 (germline): SGHTA, FQGNSA. V lost 3 bases and J lost 7; bases outside the gene matches: 6. The CDR3 loop spans 14 amino acids. Written as DNA, the CDR3 is TGTGCCAGCAGCTTCGCTAGCGGGGACGGGACCCAGTACTTC. Amino acids: CASSFASGDGTQYF.

J is TRBJ1-4 and V is TRBV11-2; D is undetermined. This CDR3 is 11 amino acids long. The germline V gene encodes CDR1 SGHAT and CDR2 FQNNGV. V was trimmed by 4 bases and J by 8 bases, leaving 5 bases between them. CDR3 DNA: TGTGCCAGCAGCTACGGGGAAAAACTGTTTTTT. Amino acids: CASSYGEKLFF.

This clone was seen only a few times. The V call is TRBV19, the J call TRBJ2-4; TRBD1 agrees at 8 bases. This CDR3 is built from 14 residues. V lost 5 bases to trimming and J lost 4 bases; unmatched junction nucleotides: 4. Germline assignment: CDR1 LNHDA and CDR2 SQIVND (reference sequence). The CDR3 loop reads CASSPRDRKNIQYF. The CDR3 region has the DNA TGTGCCAGTAGTCCCCGGGACAGGAAAAACATTCAGTACTTC.